This T cell receptor beta chain is from a study of OX40 agonist ivuxolimab in advanced cancers. Whole-study context: The eligibility criteria allowed prior anti-PD-1, anti-PD-L1 or anti-CTLA-4 therapy, and under 50% had some. Study results and limitations: Fewer expanded clones were found on average in CD4+ than in CD8+ T cells. The investigators did not determine what antigen specificity the expanded peripheral T cells had.

TCRdb keeps only in-frame clones here, not all; method: immunoSEQ multiplex PCR. The data show about 69,000 clones, 90% seen once. On this clone itself: What it recognizes is unknown.

This specimen consisted of CD4+ or CD8+ T cells sorted from blood, obtained in a trial of the OX40 agonist ivuxolimab. The source is an adult with an advanced solid tumor such as melanoma, head and neck, liver or kidney cancer.

The CDR3 reads CASTAGRGDFPYEQYF. The DNA for the CDR3 is TGTGCCAGCACCGCGGGCAGGGGGGACTTTCCCTACGAGCAGTACTTC. The chain joins TRBV27 to TRBJ2-7; weak D call: TRBD1 (7 bases). Germline V gene lookup returns CDR1 MNHEY and CDR2 SMNVEV (reference sequence). There are 16 residues in the CDR3. The V end lost 7 bases, the J end lost 2 bases, and 21 bases lay between the germline ends.